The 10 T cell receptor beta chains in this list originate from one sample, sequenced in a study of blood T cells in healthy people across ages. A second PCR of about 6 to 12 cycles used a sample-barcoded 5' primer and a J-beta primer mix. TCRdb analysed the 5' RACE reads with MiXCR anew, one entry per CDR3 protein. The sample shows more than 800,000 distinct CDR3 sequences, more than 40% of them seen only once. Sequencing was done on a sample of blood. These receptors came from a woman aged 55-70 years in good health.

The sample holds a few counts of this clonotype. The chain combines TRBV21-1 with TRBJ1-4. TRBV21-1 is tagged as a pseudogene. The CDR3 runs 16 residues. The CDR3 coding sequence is TGTGCCGTACAAAGTCGTCCGGCAGGGCTGAATGAAAAACTGTTTTTT. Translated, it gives CAVQSRPAGLNEKLFF.

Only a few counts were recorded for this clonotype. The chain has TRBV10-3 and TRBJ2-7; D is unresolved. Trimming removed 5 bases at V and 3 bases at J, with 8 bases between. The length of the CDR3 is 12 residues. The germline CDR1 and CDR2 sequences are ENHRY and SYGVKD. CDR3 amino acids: CAISTDGYEQYF. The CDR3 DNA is TGTGCCATCAGTACGGACGGCTACGAGCAGTACTTC.

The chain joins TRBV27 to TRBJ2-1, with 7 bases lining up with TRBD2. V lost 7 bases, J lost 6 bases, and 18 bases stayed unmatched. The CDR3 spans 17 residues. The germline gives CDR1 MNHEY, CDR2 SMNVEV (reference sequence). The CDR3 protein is CASKRALRENWGNEQFF. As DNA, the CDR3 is TGTGCCAGCAAACGGGCCTTGCGGGAGAACTGGGGCAATGAGCAGTTCTTC.

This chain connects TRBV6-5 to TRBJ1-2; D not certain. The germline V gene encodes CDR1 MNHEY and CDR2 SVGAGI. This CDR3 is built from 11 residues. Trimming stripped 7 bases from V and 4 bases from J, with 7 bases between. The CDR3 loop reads CASKSGYGYTF. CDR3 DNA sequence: TGTGCCAGCAAATCCGGCTATGGCTACACCTTC.

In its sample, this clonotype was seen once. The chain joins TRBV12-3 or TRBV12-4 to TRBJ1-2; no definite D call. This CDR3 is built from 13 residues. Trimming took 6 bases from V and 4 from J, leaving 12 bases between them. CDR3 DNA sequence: TGTGCCAGCAGATACAGATCCTCCTATGGCTACACCTTC. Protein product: CASRYRSSYGYTF.

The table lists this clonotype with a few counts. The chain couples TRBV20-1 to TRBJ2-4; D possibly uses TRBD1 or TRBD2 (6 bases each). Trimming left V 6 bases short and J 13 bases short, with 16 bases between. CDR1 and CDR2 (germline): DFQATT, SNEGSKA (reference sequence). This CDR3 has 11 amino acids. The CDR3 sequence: CSARGDPAQYF. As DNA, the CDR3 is TGCAGTGCAAGGGGGGACCCGGCCCAGTACTTC.

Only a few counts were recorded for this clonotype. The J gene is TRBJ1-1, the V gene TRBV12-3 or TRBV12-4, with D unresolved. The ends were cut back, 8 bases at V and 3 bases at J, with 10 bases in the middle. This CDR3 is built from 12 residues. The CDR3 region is CASGPSDTEAFF. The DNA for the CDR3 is TGTGCCAGCGGACCATCTGACACTGAAGCTTTCTTT.

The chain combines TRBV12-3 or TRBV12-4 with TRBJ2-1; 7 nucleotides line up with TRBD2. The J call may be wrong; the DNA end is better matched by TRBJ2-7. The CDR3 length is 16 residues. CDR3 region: CASSGSSGAFYNEQYF. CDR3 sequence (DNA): TGTGCCAGCAGCGGATCTAGCGGAGCCTTCTACAATGAGCAGTACTTC.

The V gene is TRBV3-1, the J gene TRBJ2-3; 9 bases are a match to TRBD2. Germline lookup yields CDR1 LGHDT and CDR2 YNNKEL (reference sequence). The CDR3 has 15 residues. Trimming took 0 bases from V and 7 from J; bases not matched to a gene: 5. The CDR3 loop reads CASSQEAGGLNTQYF. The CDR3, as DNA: TGTGCCAGCAGCCAAGAAGCGGGAGGACTGAATACGCAGTATTTT.

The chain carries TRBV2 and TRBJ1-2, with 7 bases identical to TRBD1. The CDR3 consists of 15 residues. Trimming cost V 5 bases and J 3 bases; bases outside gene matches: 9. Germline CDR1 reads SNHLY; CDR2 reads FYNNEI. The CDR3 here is CASSTGQEFYYGYTF. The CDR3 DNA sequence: TGTGCCAGCAGTACCGGACAGGAGTTCTACTATGGCTACACCTTC.